The clone carrying this T cell receptor (beta chain) was observed a handful of times. Antigen: not known. This entry belongs to a study of T cell repertoires in cytomegalovirus infection. Study summary: CMV infection plus the matching HLA type was flagged by public TCR beta signatures. Broader study findings: Ex vivo responses were dominated by HLA-C-restricted CMV-specific TCR beta clonotypes. Carriers of CMV and the relevant HLA type were discriminated by public TCR beta frequency.

The V gene lost 11 bases and the J gene lost 2 bases, with 9 bases spanning the gap. This CDR3 is 11 amino acids long. TCRdb analysed the reads with MiXCR anew, one entry per CDR3 protein. The table shows 90,000 to 120,000 distinct CDR3 sequences, with around 45% occurring only once. The sequences come from CD8+ T cells from cultured PBMCs, collected from culture after CMV antigen stimulation. The sequence came from a human donor in good health (CMV status not recorded). Some clones in this sample may be carry-over from other donors' samples. This sequence joins TRBV12-3 or TRBV12-4 and TRBJ1-2; unclear D gene. For the CDR3, the DNA is TGTGCCCAGAGGGTGAACTATGGCTACACCTTC. Its translation is CAQRVNYGYTF.